One sample yielded the 27 T cell receptor beta chains listed below, sequenced in a study of blood T cell repertoires in COVID-19. TCRdb's table, derived via immunoSEQ multiplex PCR, lists solely in-frame clones and lacks some. The sample consists of 110,000 or so clones, roughly nine tenths of them appearing once. Material: peripheral blood. These receptors originate from a man between 65 and 80 years old who had recovered from COVID-19.

The genes are TRBV2 and TRBJ1-1; TRBD1 is a possible D gene (5 bases). Germline CDR1 SNHLY, CDR2 FYNNEI. V was pared by 4 bases and J by 2 bases, with 20 bases between. The CDR3 is 17 amino acids. The CDR3 sequence: CASSVSMFGAPNTEAFF. The CDR3 DNA sequence: TGTGCCAGCAGTGTCTCCATGTTTGGGGCTCCTAACACTGAAGCTTTCTTT.

This chain uses TRBV4-2 with TRBJ2-7, with 7 bases that match TRBD2. Germline CDR1 is LGHNA and CDR2 is YNFKEQ. This CDR3 spans 15 amino acids. J lost 3 bases, V lost 5 bases, and 10 bases had no gene match. The CDR3 reads CASSYYWLADYEQYF. In nucleotides, the CDR3 is TGTGCCAGCAGCTACTACTGGCTAGCGGACTACGAGCAGTACTTC.

This clone was observed a handful of times. The V and J genes are TRBV5-6 and TRBJ2-1, with D perhaps TRBD2 (5 bases). Trimming removed 1 base from V and 7 bases from J, with 15 bases in between. Per germline, CDR1 SGHDT and CDR2 YYEEEE. This CDR3 spans 15 amino acids. CDR3 loop: CASSLLRELPNEQFF. The CDR3 region has the DNA TGTGCCAGCAGCTTGTTGAGGGAGTTACCGAATGAGCAGTTCTTC. The full variable domain, in which reference TRBV5-6 and TRBJ2-1 provide the parts outside the CDR3, is DAGVTQSPTHLIKTRGQQVTLRCSPKSGHDTVSWYQQALGQGPQFIFQYYEEEERQRGNFPDRFSGHQFPNYSSELNVNALLLGDSALYLCASSLLRELPNEQFFGPGTRLTVL.

With respect to this clone: Other nucleotide sequences from this sample produce the same CDR3. The genes are TRBV19 and TRBJ2-3; 13 positions agree with TRBD2. This CDR3 region has 16 residues. CDR1 is LNHDA and CDR2 is SQIVND in the germline V gene (reference sequence). V was clipped by 7 bases and J by 6 bases; unmatched bases: 10. CDR3 region: CASTRTSGGLGDTQYF. The CDR3 region has the DNA TGTGCCAGTACCCGGACTAGCGGGGGCTTAGGGGATACGCAGTATTTT.

The chain recombines TRBV6-1 with TRBJ1-4, with a weak D call TRBD1 (6 bases). The CDR3 has 16 amino acids. The V end was cut by 2 bases, the J end by 3 bases, with 13 bases between. From germline, CDR1 is MNHNS and CDR2 SASEGT. This CDR3 is CASSEPTGGPNEKLFF. CDR3 sequence (DNA): TGTGCCAGCAGTGAACCAACCGGGGGGCCTAATGAAAAACTGTTTTTT.

V is TRBV6-1 and J is TRBJ1-4; D remains unclear. Per germline, CDR1 MNHNS and CDR2 SASEGT. CDR3 size: 16 residues. V was cut by 0 bases and J by 3 bases, with 11 bases left in between. The CDR3 DNA reads as TGTGCCAGCAGTGAAGCATCAGTTCTCGCTAATGAAAAACTGTTTTTT. It yields the protein CASSEASVLANEKLFF.

The V call is TRBV6-6, the J call TRBJ1-1; unclear D gene. CDR3 length: 12 amino acids. Germline-derived CDR1 and CDR2 are MNHNY and SVGAGI (reference sequence). Trimming cost V 6 bases and J 11 bases, with 16 bases left between them. The CDR3 spells CASRPGPGEAFF. Written as DNA, the CDR3 is TGTGCCAGCAGACCGGGCCCGGGAGAGGCTTTCTTT.

The V gene is TRBV7-3, the J gene TRBJ2-2; D gene unclear. V lost 3 bases to trimming and J lost 7 bases, with 6 bases between them. The CDR3 consists of 12 residues. The V gene's germline CDR1 is SGHTA and CDR2 FQGTGA. The CDR3 loop is CASSFFGGELFF. The CDR3 DNA is TGTGCCAGCAGCTTTTTCGGCGGGGAGCTGTTTTTT.

The rearrangement uses TRBV19 and TRBJ1-6; D is undetermined. With 1 base removed from V and 9 bases from J, the gap between germline ends came to 7 bases. The CDR3 totals 13 residues. Per the germline V gene, CDR1 is LNHDA and CDR2 is SQIVND (reference sequence). The CDR3: CASSIGGSSPLHF. CDR3 bases: TGTGCCAGTAGTATAGGTGGCAGTTCACCCCTCCACTTT.

The chain couples TRBV6-2 or TRBV6-3 to TRBJ2-3; 8 bases fit TRBD2. Per the germline V gene, CDR1 is MNHEY and CDR2 is SVGEGT. The CDR3 has 17 residues. With V trimmed by 5 bases and J by 2 bases, 12 bases remained unmatched. CDR3 in amino acids: CASSRFSGEASTDTQYF. Here the CDR3 DNA reads TGTGCCAGCAGTAGATTTAGCGGGGAAGCCTCCACAGATACGCAGTATTTT.

The chain recombines TRBV5-4 with TRBJ2-7, with D maybe TRBD2 (5 bases). The CDR3 sequence is 15 residues long. Trimming removed 0 bases at V and 2 bases at J, with 12 bases between. Germline lookup yields CDR1 SGHNT and CDR2 YYREEE (reference sequence). This CDR3 reads CASSLVADSTYEQYF. The CDR3 bases are TGTGCCAGCAGCTTGGTGGCGGACTCTACCTACGAGCAGTACTTC.

The V and J genes are TRBV21-1 and TRBJ1-1; TRBD1, as called in the table, went unchecked against the DNA. TRBV21-1 counts as a pseudogene. The CDR3 consists of 15 residues. The CDR3 region has the DNA TGTGCCAGCAGGGGGACAGAAATGATCAACACTGAAGCTTTCTTT. Protein: CASRGTEMINTEAFF.

J is TRBJ2-2 and V is TRBV5-1; TRBD1 agrees at 7 bases. The CDR3 has 16 amino acids. Germline-derived CDR1 and CDR2 are SGHRS and YFSETQ. V lost 5 bases and J lost 4; bases outside the gene matches: 11. CDR3 sequence (DNA): TGCGCCAGCAGACCGACGGGACAGAGGTTCACCGGGGAGCTGTTTTTT. Residues: CASRPTGQRFTGELFF.

The chain recombines TRBV18 with TRBJ1-5, with D perhaps matching TRBD1 (6 bases). The germline V gene encodes CDR1 KGHSH and CDR2 LQKENI. V gave up 5 bases and J gave up 6 bases, with 20 bases separating them. This CDR3 contains 16 residues. CDR3 loop: CASSSLRGPGGQPQHF. The CDR3 region has the DNA TGTGCCAGCTCATCACTCAGGGGACCGGGCGGTCAGCCCCAGCATTTT.

The chain recombines TRBV7-6 with TRBJ1-4; possible D gene TRBD1, 6 bases. V gave up 5 bases and J gave up 2 bases, with 18 bases separating them. CDR3 size: 17 residues. Germline CDR1 and CDR2: SGHVS and FNYEAQ. The CDR3 reads CASSPGGRGWTNEKLFF. The CDR3 nucleotides are TGTGCCAGCAGCCCGGGGGGTAGGGGGTGGACTAATGAAAAACTGTTTTTT.

This rearrangement joins TRBV7-8 to TRBJ2-1; D possibly corresponds to TRBD1 (6 bases). The V end was cut by 1 base, the J end by 9 bases, with 16 bases between. Germline assignment: CDR1 SGHVS and CDR2 FQNEAQ. The CDR3 sequence is 15 residues long. The CDR3 nucleotides read TGTGCCAGCAGCTTAGATGGGGGCCTTGCCAGTGAGCAGTTCTTC. Amino acids: CASSLDGGLASEQFF. Full variable domain (remainder filled in from reference TRBV7-8 and TRBJ2-1): GAGVSQSPRYKVAKRGQDVALRCDPISGHVSLFWYQQALGQGPEFLTYFQNEAQLDKSGLPSDRFFAERPEGSVSTLKIQRTQQEDSAVYLCASSLDGGLASEQFFGPGTRLTVL.

V is TRBV5-4 and J is TRBJ2-2, with 9 bases aligning to TRBD1. Germline CDR1 is SGHNT and CDR2 is YYREEE (reference sequence). J was trimmed by 6 bases and V by 1 base; bases with no gene match: 4. This CDR3 is 15 amino acids long. The CDR3 protein is CASSLIQGAAGELFF. The CDR3 nucleotides read TGTGCCAGCAGCTTGATACAGGGGGCAGCCGGGGAGCTGTTTTTT.

This sequence joins TRBV28 and TRBJ2-1, with D unclear. The CDR3 is 14 residues long. Germline assignment: CDR1 MDHEN and CDR2 SYDVKM. Between the trimmed V and J ends, which lost 1 base and 4 bases, there was a span of 8 bases. The CDR3 DNA is TGTGCCAGCAGTTTATACCGGGTTTACAATGAGCAGTTCTTC. As protein: CASSLYRVYNEQFF.

The chain couples TRBV28 to TRBJ2-7, with TRBD2 matching 11 bases. From germline, CDR1 is MDHEN and CDR2 SYDVKM. The CDR3 length is 18 residues. V lost 0 bases, J lost 3 bases, and 10 bases stayed unmatched. The CDR3 spells CASSLWEGLAENYYEQYF. The CDR3 DNA follows: TGTGCCAGCAGTTTATGGGAGGGACTAGCGGAAAATTACTACGAGCAGTACTTC.

The genes are TRBV7-8 and TRBJ2-5, with 11 bases fitting TRBD2. With 2 bases clipped from V and 2 bases from J, the junction kept 4 bases outside the gene matches. The CDR3 sequence is 16 residues long. In germline, CDR1 is SGHVS, CDR2 FQNEAQ. The CDR3 nucleotides read TGTGCCAGCAGCTTAATGGGACTAGCGGCTCAAGAGACCCAGTACTTC. Translation: CASSLMGLAAQETQYF. The variable domain in full, with the rest retrieved from reference TRBV7-8 and TRBJ2-5, is GAGVSQSPRYKVAKRGQDVALRCDPISGHVSLFWYQQALGQGPEFLTYFQNEAQLDKSGLPSDRFFAERPEGSVSTLKIQRTQQEDSAVYLCASSLMGLAAQETQYFGPGTRLLVL.

The chain has TRBV19 and TRBJ2-1; D is undetermined. V lost 0 bases and J lost 6, with 9 bases in between. Germline V CDR1 and CDR2: LNHDA, SQIVND (reference sequence). The CDR3 length is 14 residues. The CDR3 loop is CASSIDGGSNEQFF. Here the CDR3 DNA reads TGTGCCAGTAGTATAGATGGCGGATCCAATGAGCAGTTCTTC.

The chain combines TRBV5-1 with TRBJ2-1, with 8 bases that match TRBD1. The length of the CDR3 is 15 residues. The junction had 11 bases not matched to a gene; V was cut back by 0 bases and J by 12 bases. Germline V gene lookup returns CDR1 SGHRS and CDR2 YFSETQ. The CDR3 is CASSLGVGQGFGQFF. The CDR3 nucleotides are TGCGCCAGCAGCTTGGGGGTCGGACAGGGATTTGGGCAGTTCTTC. The variable domain in full, completed from reference TRBV5-1 and TRBJ2-1, reads KAGVTQTPRYLIKTRGQQVTLSCSPISGHRSVSWYQQTPGQGLQFLFEYFSETQRNKGNFPGRFSGRQFSNSRSEMNVSTLELGDSALYLCASSLGVGQGFGQFFGPGTRLTVL.

This clone showed up just a few times. The chain has TRBV30 and TRBJ1-4, with D uncertain. The V and J ends lost 5 bases and 8 bases respectively, with 12 bases between them. CDR3 length equals 12 residues. Germline-derived CDR1 and CDR2 are GTSNPN and SVGIG (reference sequence). CDR3 DNA sequence: TGTGCCTGGTCGTGGGCTGGAGAAAAACTGTTTTTT. This encodes CAWSWAGEKLFF.

The rearrangement links TRBV24-1 to TRBJ2-5; 11 bases agree with TRBD2. The germline V gene encodes CDR1 KGHDR and CDR2 SFDVKD. Losses at the gene ends were 3 bases for V and 5 bases for J; bases not matched to a gene: 7. The CDR3 runs 16 residues. The CDR3 nucleotides are TGTGCCACCAGTGATGCTAGCGGGAGGCCCGGGGAGACCCAGTACTTC. Translation gives CATSDASGRPGETQYF.

The rearrangement uses TRBV6-5 and TRBJ1-6; no clear D gene. The CDR3 sequence is 15 residues long. V lost 6 bases, J lost 7 bases, and 16 bases lay in between. Looked up from germline, CDR1 is MNHEY and CDR2 is SVGAGI. The DNA of the CDR3 is TGTGCCAGCAGGGGAGGAGCGGCTTGGAATTCACCCCTCCACTTT. This gives the protein CASRGGAAWNSPLHF.

This clone was recorded many times. The rearrangement links TRBV4-1 to TRBJ1-1; D might be TRBD1 (5 bases). CDR1 and CDR2 (germline): MGHRA, YSYEKL. The V and J ends lost 1 base and 0 bases respectively, with 9 bases between them. The CDR3 totals 15 residues. Here the CDR3 reads CASSQARGMNTEAFF. DNA of the CDR3: TGCGCCAGCAGCCAAGCTCGGGGGATGAACACTGAAGCTTTCTTT.

V is TRBV21-1 and J is TRBJ1-2; the DNA was not used to check the table's D call, TRBD1. TRBV21-1 is a listed pseudogene. The CDR3 sequence is 14 residues long. CDR3 nucleotides: TGTGCCAGCAACCGGACAGCCCAGGGCTATGGCTACACCTTC. Translated: CASNRTAQGYGYTF.